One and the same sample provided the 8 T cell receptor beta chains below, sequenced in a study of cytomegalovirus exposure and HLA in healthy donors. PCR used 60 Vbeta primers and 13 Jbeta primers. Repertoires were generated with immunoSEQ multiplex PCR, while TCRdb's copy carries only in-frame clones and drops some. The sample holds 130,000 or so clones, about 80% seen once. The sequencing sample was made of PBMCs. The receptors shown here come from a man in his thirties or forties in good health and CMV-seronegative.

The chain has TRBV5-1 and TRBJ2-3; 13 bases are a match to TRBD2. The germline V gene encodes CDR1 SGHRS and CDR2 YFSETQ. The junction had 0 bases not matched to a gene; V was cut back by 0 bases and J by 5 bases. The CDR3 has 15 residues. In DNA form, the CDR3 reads TGCGCCAGCAGCTTGGGACTAGCGGGGGGAGATACGCAGTATTTT. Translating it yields CASSLGLAGGDTQYF.

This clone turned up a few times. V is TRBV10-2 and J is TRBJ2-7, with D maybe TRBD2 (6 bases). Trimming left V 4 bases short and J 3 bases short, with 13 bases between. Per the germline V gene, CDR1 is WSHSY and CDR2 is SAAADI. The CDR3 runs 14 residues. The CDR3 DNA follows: TGCGCCAGCAGTGTCGCCGGGGAGGACTACGAGCAGTACTTC. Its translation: CASSVAGEDYEQYF.

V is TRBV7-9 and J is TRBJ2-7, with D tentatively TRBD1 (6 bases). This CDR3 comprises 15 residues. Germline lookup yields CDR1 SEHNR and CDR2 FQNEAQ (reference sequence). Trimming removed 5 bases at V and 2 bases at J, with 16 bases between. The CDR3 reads CASSLGSGTTYEQYF. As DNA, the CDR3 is TGTGCCAGCAGCCTCGGGTCCGGGACAACCTACGAGCAGTACTTC.

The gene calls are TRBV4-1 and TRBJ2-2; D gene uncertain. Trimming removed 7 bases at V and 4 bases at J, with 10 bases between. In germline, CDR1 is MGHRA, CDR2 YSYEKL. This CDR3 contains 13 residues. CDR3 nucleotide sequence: TGCGCCAGCATGCACAGCACCACCGGGGAGCTGTTTTTT. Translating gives CASMHSTTGELFF.

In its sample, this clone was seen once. CDR3 coding DNA: TGTGCCAGCTCCCCGTCAGGGAACGAGCAGTACTTC. This gives the protein CASSPSGNEQYF. This sequence joins TRBV18 and TRBJ2-7; tentatively, D is TRBD1 (5 bases). The CDR3 has 12 residues. Germline loops: CDR1 KGHSH, CDR2 LQKENI. The ends were cut back, 6 bases at V and 5 bases at J, with 11 bases in the middle.

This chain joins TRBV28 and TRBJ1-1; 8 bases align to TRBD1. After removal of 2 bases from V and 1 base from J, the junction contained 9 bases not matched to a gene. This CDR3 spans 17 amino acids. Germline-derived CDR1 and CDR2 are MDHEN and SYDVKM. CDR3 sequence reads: CASSLRDGQGPNTEAFF. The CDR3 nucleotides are TGTGCCAGCAGTTTAAGGGATGGACAGGGTCCGAACACTGAAGCTTTCTTT.

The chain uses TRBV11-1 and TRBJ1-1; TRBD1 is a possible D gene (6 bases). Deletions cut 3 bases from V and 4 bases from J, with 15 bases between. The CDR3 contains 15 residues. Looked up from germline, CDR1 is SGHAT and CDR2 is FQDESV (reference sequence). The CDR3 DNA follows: TGTGCCAGCAGCTTTCTACAACAGGGTTTCACTGAAGCTTTCTTT. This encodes CASSFLQQGFTEAFF.

CDR3 nucleotide sequence: TGTGCCAGCAGCTTACTCGGACAGGGGGTCTTTGGAGAAAAACTGTTTTTT. As protein: CASSLLGQGVFGEKLFF. V gene TRBV11-2 combines with J gene TRBJ1-4; 10 nucleotides align to TRBD1. The junction had 11 bases not matched to a gene; V was cut back by 2 bases and J by 8 bases. This CDR3 contains 17 residues. CDR1 is SGHAT and CDR2 is FQNNGV in the germline V gene.